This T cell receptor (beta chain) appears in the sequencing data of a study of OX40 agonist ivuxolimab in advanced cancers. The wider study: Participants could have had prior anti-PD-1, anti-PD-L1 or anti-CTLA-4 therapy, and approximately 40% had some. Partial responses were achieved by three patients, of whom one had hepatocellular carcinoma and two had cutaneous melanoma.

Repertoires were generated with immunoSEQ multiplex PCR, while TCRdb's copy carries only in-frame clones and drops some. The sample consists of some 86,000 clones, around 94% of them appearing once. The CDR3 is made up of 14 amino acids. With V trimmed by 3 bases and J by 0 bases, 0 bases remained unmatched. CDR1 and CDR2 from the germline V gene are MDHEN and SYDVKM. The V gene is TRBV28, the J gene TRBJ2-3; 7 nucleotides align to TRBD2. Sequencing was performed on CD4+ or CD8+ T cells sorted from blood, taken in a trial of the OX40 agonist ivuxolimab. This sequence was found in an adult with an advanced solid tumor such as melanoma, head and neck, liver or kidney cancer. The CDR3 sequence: CASSLRGSTDTQYF. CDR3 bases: TGTGCCAGCAGTTTGCGGGGGAGCACAGATACGCAGTATTTT.